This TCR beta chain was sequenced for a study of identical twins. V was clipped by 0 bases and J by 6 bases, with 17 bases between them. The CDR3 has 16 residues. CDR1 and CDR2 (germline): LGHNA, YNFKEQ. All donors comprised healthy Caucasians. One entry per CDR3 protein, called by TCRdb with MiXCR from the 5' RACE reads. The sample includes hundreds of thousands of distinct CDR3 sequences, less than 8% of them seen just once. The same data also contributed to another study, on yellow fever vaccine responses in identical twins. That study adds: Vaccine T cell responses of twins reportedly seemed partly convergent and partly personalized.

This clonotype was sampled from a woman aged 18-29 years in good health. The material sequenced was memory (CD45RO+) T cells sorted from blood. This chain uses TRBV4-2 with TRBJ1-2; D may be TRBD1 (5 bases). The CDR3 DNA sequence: TGTGCCAGCAGCCAAGATCGGGAGGGGCGAAGGGATGGCTACACCTTC. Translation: CASSQDREGRRDGYTF.